Included here is one T cell receptor (beta chain) sequence, with context. Its specificity is unknown. 13 Jbeta primers and 60 Vbeta primers were used for the PCR. The method was immunoSEQ multiplex PCR; TCRdb's version includes in-frame clones alone and lacks a portion of them. The repertoire holds 150,000 to 200,000 clones, with around three quarters as singletons. V lost 3 bases, J lost 4 bases, and 6 bases lay in between. Germline CDR1 reads KGHSH; CDR2 reads LQKENI. The CDR3 extends over 13 amino acids. This sample was taken from a study of cytomegalovirus exposure and HLA in healthy donors. Findings of the study overall: Confirmation in vitro established that three CMV-associated chains were specific for CMV antigens.

This TCR derives from a woman aged 30 to 39 in good health and CMV-seropositive. The genes are TRBV18 and TRBJ2-2; D remains ambiguous. The sequenced material came from PBMCs. The CDR3 reads CASSPFPTGELFF. Here the CDR3 DNA reads TGTGCCAGCTCACCCTTTCCCACCGGGGAGCTGTTTTTT. Full variable domain (missing parts from reference TRBV18 and TRBJ2-2): NAGVMQNPRHLVRRRGQEARLRCSPMKGHSHVYWYRQLPEEGLKFMVYLQKENIIDESGMPKERFSAEFPKEGPSILRIQQVVRGDSAAYFCASSPFPTGELFFGEGSRLTVL.